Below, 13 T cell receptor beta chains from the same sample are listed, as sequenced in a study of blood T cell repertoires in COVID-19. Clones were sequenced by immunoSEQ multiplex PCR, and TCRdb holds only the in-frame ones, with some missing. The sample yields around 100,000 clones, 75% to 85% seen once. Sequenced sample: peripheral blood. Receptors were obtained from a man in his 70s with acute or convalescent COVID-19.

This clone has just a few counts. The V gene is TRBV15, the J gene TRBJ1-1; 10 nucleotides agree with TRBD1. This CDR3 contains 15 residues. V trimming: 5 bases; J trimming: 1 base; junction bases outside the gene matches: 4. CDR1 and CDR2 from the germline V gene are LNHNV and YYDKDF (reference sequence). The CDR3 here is CATSGWDRGNTEAFF. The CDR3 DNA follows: TGTGCCACCAGCGGCTGGGACAGGGGGAACACTGAAGCTTTCTTT.

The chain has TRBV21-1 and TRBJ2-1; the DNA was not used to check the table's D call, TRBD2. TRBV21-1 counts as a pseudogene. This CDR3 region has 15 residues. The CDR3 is CASSPRGAMGNEQFF. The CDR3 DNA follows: TGTGCCAGCAGCCCCCGGGGAGCTATGGGCAATGAGCAGTTCTTC.

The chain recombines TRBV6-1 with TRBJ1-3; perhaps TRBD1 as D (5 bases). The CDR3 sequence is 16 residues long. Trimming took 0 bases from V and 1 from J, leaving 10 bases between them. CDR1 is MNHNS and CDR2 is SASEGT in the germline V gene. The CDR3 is CASSEARGRSGNTIYF. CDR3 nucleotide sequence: TGTGCCAGCAGTGAAGCACGGGGGAGGTCTGGAAACACCATATATTTT.

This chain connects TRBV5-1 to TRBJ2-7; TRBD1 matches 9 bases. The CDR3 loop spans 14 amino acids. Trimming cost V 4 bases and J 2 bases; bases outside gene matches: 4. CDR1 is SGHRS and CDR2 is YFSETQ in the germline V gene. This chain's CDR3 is CASSAGTGPYEQYF. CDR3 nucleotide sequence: TGCGCCAGCAGCGCCGGGACAGGGCCCTACGAGCAGTACTTC.

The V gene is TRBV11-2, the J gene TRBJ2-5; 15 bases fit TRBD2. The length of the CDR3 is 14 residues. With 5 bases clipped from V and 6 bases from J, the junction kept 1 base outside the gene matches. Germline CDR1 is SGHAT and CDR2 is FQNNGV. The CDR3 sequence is CASSGTSGRQTQYF. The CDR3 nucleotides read TGTGCCAGCAGCGGGACTAGCGGGAGGCAGACCCAGTACTTC.

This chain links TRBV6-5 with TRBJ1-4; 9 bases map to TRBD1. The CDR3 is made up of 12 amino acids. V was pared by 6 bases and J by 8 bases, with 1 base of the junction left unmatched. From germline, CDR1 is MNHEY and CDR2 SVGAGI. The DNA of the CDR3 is TGTGCCAGCAGCGACAGGGGGGAAAAACTGTTTTTT. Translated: CASSDRGEKLFF.

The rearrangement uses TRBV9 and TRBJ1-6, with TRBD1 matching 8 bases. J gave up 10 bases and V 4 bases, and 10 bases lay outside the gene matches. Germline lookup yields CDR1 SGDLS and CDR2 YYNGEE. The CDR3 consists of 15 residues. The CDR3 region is CASSPETGGGSPLHF. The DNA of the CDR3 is TGTGCCAGCAGCCCTGAAACAGGGGGAGGATCACCCCTCCACTTT.

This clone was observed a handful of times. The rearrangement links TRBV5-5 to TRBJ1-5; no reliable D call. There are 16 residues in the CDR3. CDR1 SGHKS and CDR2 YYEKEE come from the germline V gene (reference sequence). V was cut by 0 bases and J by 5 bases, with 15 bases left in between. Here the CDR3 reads CASSLGAESVHQPQHF. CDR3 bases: TGTGCCAGCAGCTTGGGAGCGGAGTCGGTTCATCAGCCCCAGCATTTT.

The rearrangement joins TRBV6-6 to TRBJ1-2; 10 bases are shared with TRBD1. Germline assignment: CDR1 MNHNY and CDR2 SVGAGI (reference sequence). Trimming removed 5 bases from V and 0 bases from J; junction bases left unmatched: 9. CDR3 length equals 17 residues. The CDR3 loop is CASSHGGTGVSNYGYTF. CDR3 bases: TGTGCCAGCAGTCACGGCGGGACAGGGGTTTCTAACTATGGCTACACCTTC.

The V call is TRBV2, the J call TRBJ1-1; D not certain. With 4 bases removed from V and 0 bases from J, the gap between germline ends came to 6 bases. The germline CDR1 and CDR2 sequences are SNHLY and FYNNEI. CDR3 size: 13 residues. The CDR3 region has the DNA TGTGCCAGCAGTGTATCGTTGAACACTGAAGCTTTCTTT. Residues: CASSVSLNTEAFF.

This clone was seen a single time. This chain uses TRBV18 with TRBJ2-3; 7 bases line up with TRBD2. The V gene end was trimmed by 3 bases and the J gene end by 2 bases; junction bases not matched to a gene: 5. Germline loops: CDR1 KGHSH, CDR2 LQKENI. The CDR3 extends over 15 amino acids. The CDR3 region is CASSPSSGITDTQYF. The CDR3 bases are TGTGCCAGCTCACCCTCTAGCGGTATCACAGATACGCAGTATTTT.

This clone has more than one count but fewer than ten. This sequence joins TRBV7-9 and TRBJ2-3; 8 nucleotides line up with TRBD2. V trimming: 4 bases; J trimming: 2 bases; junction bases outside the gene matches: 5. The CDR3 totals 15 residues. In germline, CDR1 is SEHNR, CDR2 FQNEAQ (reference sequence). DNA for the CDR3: TGTGCCAGCAGCTCGCGGGAGGCCAACACAGATACGCAGTATTTT. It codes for CASSSREANTDTQYF.

CDR3: CASSYFPGQTYGYTF. The CDR3 DNA reads as TGTGCCAGCAGTTACTTCCCGGGACAGACCTATGGCTACACCTTC. The V gene is TRBV6-5, the J gene TRBJ1-2; 7 bases align to TRBD1. Germline V gene lookup returns CDR1 MNHEY and CDR2 SVGAGI. Unmatched junction bases numbered 6, after V lost 1 base and J lost 4 bases. The CDR3 totals 15 residues.